Below are 9 T cell receptor beta chains sequenced from a single sample in a study of T cell changes during pregnancy in multiple sclerosis. Assay: immunoSEQ multiplex PCR; the TCRdb copy retains only in-frame clones and omits some. Altogether 40,000 to 45,000 clones are present, around 90% being singletons, with the ten largest covering 0.52%. This specimen consisted of CD4+ T cells from peripheral blood mononuclear cells, obtained in the third trimester of pregnancy. The origin of the receptors is a female donor with multiple sclerosis, enrolled in a pregnancy study.

V is TRBV7-3 and J is TRBJ2-5, with a tentative D call TRBD1 (6 bases). V was pared by 3 bases and J by 4 bases, with 12 bases between. The CDR3 sequence is 14 residues long. Germline CDR1 is SGHTA and CDR2 is FQGTGA. The CDR3 here is CASSLDRGGETQYF. The CDR3 region has the DNA TGTGCCAGCAGCTTGGACAGAGGCGGAGAGACCCAGTACTTC.

This clone has only a few counts. V and J are TRBV6-1 and TRBJ2-3, with 7 positions matching TRBD1. The J segment lost 4 bases and the V segment lost 6 bases, leaving 4 bases of the junction unmatched. The germline V gene encodes CDR1 MNHNS and CDR2 SASEGT. This CDR3 has 13 amino acids. CDR3 loop: CASRLQGPDTQYF. In DNA, the CDR3 is TGTGCCAGCAGGTTACAGGGGCCAGATACGCAGTATTTT.

The V gene is TRBV7-2, the J gene TRBJ2-5; 7 bases align to TRBD1. Germline V gene data show CDR1 as SGHTA and CDR2 as FQGNSA. This CDR3 has 15 residues. V lost 1 base and J lost 1; bases outside the gene matches: 3. The CDR3 reads CASSLVDRSQETQYF. Written as DNA, the CDR3 is TGTGCCAGCAGCTTAGTGGACAGGAGCCAAGAGACCCAGTACTTC.

The chain combines TRBV28 with TRBJ1-1; D is possibly TRBD1 (5 bases). V dropped 5 bases and J dropped 5 bases, with 18 bases sitting between them. Germline V CDR1 and CDR2: MDHEN, SYDVKM. The CDR3 loop spans 15 amino acids. Here the CDR3 reads CASSQYQGGKTEAFF. CDR3 DNA sequence: TGTGCCAGCAGTCAATATCAGGGAGGAAAGACTGAAGCTTTCTTT.

The chain has TRBV11-3 and TRBJ1-5; weak D call: TRBD1 (6 bases). The CDR3 contains 15 residues. V was cut by 4 bases and J by 3 bases, with 13 bases left in between. Germline V lookup: CDR1 SGHNT, CDR2 YENEEA. CDR3 sequence: CASSSLTGFNQPQHF. As DNA, the CDR3 is TGTGCCAGCAGCTCCCTAACAGGGTTCAATCAGCCCCAGCATTTT.

The V gene is TRBV13, the J gene TRBJ2-5, with D uncertain. The J call may not be correct, given that the DNA end is closer to TRBJ2-7. Per germline, CDR1 PRHDT and CDR2 FYEKMQ (reference sequence). This CDR3 region has 14 residues. CDR3 sequence reads: CASSLGVNSYEQYF. CDR3 DNA: TGTGCCAGCAGCTTAGGTGTAAACTCCTACGAGCAGTACTTC.

The chain combines TRBV13 with TRBJ2-7; D is perhaps TRBD2 (6 bases). Germline CDR1 is PRHDT and CDR2 is FYEKMQ (reference sequence). There are 15 residues in the CDR3. V dropped 2 bases and J dropped 2 bases, with 13 bases sitting between them. DNA of the CDR3: TGTGCCAGCAGCTTACTAGCGCAGCCTACCTACGAGCAGTACTTC. Its translation: CASSLLAQPTYEQYF.

The V call is TRBV9, the J call TRBJ2-1, with 10 positions matching TRBD2. J gave up 3 bases and V 3 bases, and 6 bases lay outside the gene matches. The CDR3 totals 16 residues. Germline V lookup: CDR1 SGDLS, CDR2 YYNGEE. This CDR3 reads CASSGRAGGDYNEQFF. CDR3 bases: TGTGCCAGCAGCGGACGAGCGGGAGGGGACTACAATGAGCAGTTCTTC.

This clone has just one count. The CDR3 here is CASSSDGTVAYGYTF. The CDR3 nucleotides read TGCGCCAGCAGCTCGGACGGGACAGTTGCGTATGGCTACACCTTC. The chain is built from TRBV5-1 and TRBJ1-2, with TRBD1 identical over 7 bases. This CDR3 comprises 15 residues. Trimming removed 3 bases from V and 5 bases from J; junction bases left unmatched: 10. Germline V gives CDR1 SGHRS, CDR2 YFSETQ.